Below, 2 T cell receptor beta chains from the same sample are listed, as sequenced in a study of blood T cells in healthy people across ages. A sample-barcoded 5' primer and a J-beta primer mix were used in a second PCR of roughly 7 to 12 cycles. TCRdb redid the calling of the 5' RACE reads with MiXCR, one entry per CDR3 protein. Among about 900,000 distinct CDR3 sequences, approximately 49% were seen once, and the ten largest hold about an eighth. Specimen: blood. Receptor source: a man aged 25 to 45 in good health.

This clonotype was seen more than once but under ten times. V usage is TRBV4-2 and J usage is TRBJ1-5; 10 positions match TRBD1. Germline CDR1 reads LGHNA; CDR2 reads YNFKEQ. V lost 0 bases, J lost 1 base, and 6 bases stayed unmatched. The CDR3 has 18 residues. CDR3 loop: CASSQDSGTGESNQPQHF. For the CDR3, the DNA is TGTGCCAGCAGCCAAGATAGTGGGACAGGGGAAAGCAATCAGCCCCAGCATTTT.

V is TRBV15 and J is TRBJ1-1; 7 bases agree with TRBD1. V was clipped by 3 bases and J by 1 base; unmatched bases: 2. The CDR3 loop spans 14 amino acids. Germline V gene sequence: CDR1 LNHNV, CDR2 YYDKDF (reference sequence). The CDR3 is CATSSRTGNTEAFF. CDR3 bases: TGTGCCACCAGCAGTAGGACAGGGAACACTGAAGCTTTCTTT.